This T cell receptor (beta chain) was captured by sequencing in a study of cytomegalovirus exposure and HLA in healthy donors. The germline gives CDR1 SGHAT, CDR2 FQNNGV. V was clipped by 3 bases and J by 10 bases, with 9 bases between them. There are 11 residues in the CDR3. PCR primers comprised 60 Vbeta and 13 Jbeta primers. Assay: immunoSEQ multiplex PCR; the TCRdb copy retains only in-frame clones and omits some. The sample carries around 100,000 clones, around 79% recorded once. The chain combines TRBV11-2 with TRBJ1-2; D is perhaps TRBD1 (6 bases). The clonotype was recovered from a male donor in good health and CMV-seropositive. Sample: PBMCs. The CDR3 region has the DNA TGTGCCAGCAGCTTTGAGGGGGACTACACCTTC. Translated, it gives CASSFEGDYTF.